The rows below give T cell receptor beta chains drawn from one sample of a study of shared clonotypes between healthy human individuals. Using immunoSEQ multiplex PCR, the repertoire was profiled, and TCRdb retains in-frame clones only, with some absent. Of about 490,000 clones listed, 60% to 80% are singletons. The sample taken for sequencing was PBMCs. The receptor source for this set is a woman aged 40-49 years in good health. Some clones in this sample may be carry-over from other donors' samples. The CDR3 runs from the conserved cysteine through the conserved F or W. Fields, in order: V gene, J gene, CDR3 protein.

TRBV27	TRBJ2-3	CASSLGGGIPLAQIRF
TRBV11-2	TRBJ1-1	CASSYWTGRITEAFF
TRBV6-1	TRBJ2-6	CASSEMRVAGANVLTF
TRBV11-3	TRBJ2-7	CASSIFSSGQQYF
TRBV15	TRBJ1-3	CATSREDPRRDTIYF
TRBV29-1	TRBJ1-6	CSARTGGNSPLHF
TRBV2	TRBJ2-3	CASSARLSTDTQYF
TRBV15	TRBJ2-7	CATSSQRSGFEQYF
TRBV7-9	TRBJ1-5	CASSPGSWDRVRGNQPQHF
TRBV18	TRBJ1-1	CASSPDRGRRTEAFF
TRBV28	TRBJ1-2	CASSNPSYKSSRTGYTF
TRBV5-1	TRBJ2-1	CASSLGLAAYNEQFF
TRBV7-8	TRBJ2-1	CASSHTGPPSNEQFF
TRBV11-2	TRBJ2-2	CASSLAWGSGNTGELFF
TRBV28	TRBJ1-1	CASRVQGRGTEAFF
TRBV5-3	TRBJ2-5	CASSVGQGVEETQYF